One T cell receptor (beta chain) is described in this entry. Its antigen remains undetermined. There are no base qualities to consult, and no much larger clone falls within one base. The CDR3 regions of human TCRbeta chains were analyzed by immunosequencing. As for the original processing: Repertoire TCRs were matched against a reference library of SARS-CoV-2-specific TCRs generated with the MIRA antigen-specificity platform. Breadth meant the fraction of unique TCRs that were SARS-CoV-2-associated, whereas depth meant the fraction of total T cells that were SARS-CoV-2-associated. Using the MIRA data, each spike-specific TCR was assigned both to the spike region to which the TCR was reactive and to a CD4 or CD8 class. Log10-transformed breadth and depth values were compared by one-way ANOVA with Sidak's multiple comparisons tests. TCRdb carries this immuneACCESS record with in-frame sequences only. Its versions omit some clonotypes, under half of them owing to an unresolved V gene in the studies checked, with the rest unexplained. That table is the source of V, J and clone size, and D and trimming were worked out from the DNA. Counted in this sample were 120,000 or so clones; 90% of them appeared once. Clones ranked in the top ten supply around 6.9% of the sample.

These data belong to a study of T cell responses to AZD1222 COVID-19 vaccine (dated by TCRdb to the early 2020s). As for the study more broadly: AZD1222 recipients given second doses at about 4 weeks or at about 12 weeks were pooled, since spike-specific TCR depth and breadth were not found to differ between the two schedules. TCR sequencing was performed for 233 trial participants, of whom around 200 were given two doses of AZD1222 and around 25 were given two doses of MenACWY control vaccine. Trial participants were enrolled by age into subgroups of 18-55, 56-69 and 70-plus years, and roughly 150, 30 and 60 TCR-sequenced participants, respectively, were included in these subgroups.

The germline V gene gives CDR1 as SNHLY and CDR2 as FYNNEI. Trimming at the junction amounts to 2 bases on V and 5 bases on J, and the germline ends lie 0 bases apart. The CDR3, from cysteine to phenylalanine, totals 11 residues. The sequence is cut down to CDR3 DNA, 33 bases in frame from base 1. The time point label, read with the paper, signifies: baseline before first vaccination. Vaccinee samples came from UK trials COV001 and COV002, including a single-blind randomized controlled phase 2/3 trial of AZD1222 (ChAdOx1 nCoV-19) in healthy adults. For TCRbeta chain sequencing, PBMC samples were collected from trial participants at day 0 and at day 28 after the second dose. General findings and caveats noted by the study authors: Most participants were white British and females outnumbered males, and the authors suggested that clonal diversity may have been underestimated. No day 14 peak-response samples were available, so repertoires were characterized only after the peak T cell response. Conclusions about previously exposed vaccinees are limited, since just five or six AZD1222 recipients were seropositive for SARS-CoV-2 at baseline. Vaccine-associated CD4 TCRs spanned the whole spike protein, with dominant responses in regions 160-218 and 743-854. Reportedly, almost half of the unique spike-specific TCRs recognized epitopes lying outside the regions that are mutated in the B.1.351 and B.1.1.7 variants. In the small 56-69-year group, the increase in depth fell short of significance, most likely because of low power. After two AZD1222 doses, both the breadth and the depth of spike-specific TCRs were significantly higher than at day 0 and than in MenACWY recipients.

The TCR comes from an adult in good health. Material: peripheral blood, obtained on day 0 of AZD1222 vaccination. The rearrangement joined TRBV2 to TRBJ1-4; no D gene can be assigned with confidence. The CDR3 protein sequence reads: CASSENEKLFF. The DNA is TGTGCCAGCAGTGAAAATGAAAAACTGTTTTTT.